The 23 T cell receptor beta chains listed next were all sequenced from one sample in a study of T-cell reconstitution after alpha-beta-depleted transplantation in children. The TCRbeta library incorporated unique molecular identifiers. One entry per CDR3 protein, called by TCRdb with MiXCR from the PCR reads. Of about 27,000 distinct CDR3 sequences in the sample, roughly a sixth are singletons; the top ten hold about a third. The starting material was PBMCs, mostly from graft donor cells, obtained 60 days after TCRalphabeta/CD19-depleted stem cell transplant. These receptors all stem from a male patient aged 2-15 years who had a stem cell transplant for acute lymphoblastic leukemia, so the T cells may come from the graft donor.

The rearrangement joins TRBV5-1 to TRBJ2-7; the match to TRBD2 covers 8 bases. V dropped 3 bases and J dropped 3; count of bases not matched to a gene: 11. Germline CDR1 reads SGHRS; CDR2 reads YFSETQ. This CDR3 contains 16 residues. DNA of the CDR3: TGCGCCAGCAGCTCATTAATCGGACTAGCTGACTACGAGCAGTACTTC. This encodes CASSSLIGLADYEQYF.

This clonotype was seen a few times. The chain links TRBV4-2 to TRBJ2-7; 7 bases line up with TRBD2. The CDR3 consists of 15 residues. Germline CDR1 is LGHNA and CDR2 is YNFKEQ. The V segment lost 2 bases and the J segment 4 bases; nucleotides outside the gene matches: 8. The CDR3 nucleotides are TGTGCCAGCAGCCAAAACGGGGAGGGGTTGTACGAGCAGTACTTC. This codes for CASSQNGEGLYEQYF.

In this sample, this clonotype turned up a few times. The chain's CDR3 is CASSEVVNTEAFF. Here the CDR3 DNA reads TGCGCCAGCAGTGAGGTTGTAAACACTGAAGCTTTCTTT. The chain has TRBV10-1 and TRBJ1-1; D not certain. Germline CDR1 is WNHNN and CDR2 is SYGVQD (reference sequence). The CDR3 consists of 13 residues. V was trimmed by 2 bases and J by 2 bases, leaving 6 bases between them.

CDR3 DNA: TGTGCCAGCAGAATAGACAGCTTGAACACTGAAGCTTTCTTT. Amino acid sequence: CASRIDSLNTEAFF. The rearrangement uses TRBV11-3 and TRBJ1-1; D may be TRBD1 (5 bases). The CDR3 has 14 amino acids. With 6 bases removed from V and 0 bases from J, the gap between germline ends came to 11 bases. The germline CDR1 and CDR2 sequences are SGHNT and YENEEA.

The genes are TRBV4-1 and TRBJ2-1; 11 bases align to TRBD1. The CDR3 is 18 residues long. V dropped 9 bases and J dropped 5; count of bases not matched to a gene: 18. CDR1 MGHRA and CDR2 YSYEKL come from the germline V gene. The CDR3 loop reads CARGSSPAGTGGDNEQFF. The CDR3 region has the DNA TGCGCCAGGGGCTCCAGCCCCGCCGGGACAGGGGGTGACAATGAGCAGTTCTTC.

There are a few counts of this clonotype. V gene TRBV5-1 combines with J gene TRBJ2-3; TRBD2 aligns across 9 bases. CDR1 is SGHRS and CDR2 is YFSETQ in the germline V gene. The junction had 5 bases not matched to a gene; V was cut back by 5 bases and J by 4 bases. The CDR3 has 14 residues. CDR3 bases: TGCGCCAGCAGTCCCGGACTAGCGTCAGATACGCAGTATTTT. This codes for CASSPGLASDTQYF.

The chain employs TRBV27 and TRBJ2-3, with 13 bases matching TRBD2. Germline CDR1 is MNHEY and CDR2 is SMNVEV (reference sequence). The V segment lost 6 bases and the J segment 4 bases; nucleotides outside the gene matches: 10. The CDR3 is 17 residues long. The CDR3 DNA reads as TGTGCCAGCAGCGGACTAGCGGGGGACCGACCGGCAGATACGCAGTATTTT. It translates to CASSGLAGDRPADTQYF.

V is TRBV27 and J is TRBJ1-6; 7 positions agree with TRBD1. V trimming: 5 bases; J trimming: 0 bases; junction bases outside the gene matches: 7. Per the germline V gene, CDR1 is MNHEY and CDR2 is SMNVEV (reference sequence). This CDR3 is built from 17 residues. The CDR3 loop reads CASSLGGQSSYNSPLHF. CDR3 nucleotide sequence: TGTGCCAGCAGTCTCGGGGGACAGAGCTCCTATAATTCACCCCTCCACTTT.

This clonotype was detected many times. CDR3 sequence: CATSRELAANTGELFF. The CDR3 DNA is TGTGCCACCAGCAGAGAACTAGCGGCGAACACCGGGGAGCTGTTTTTT. The chain employs TRBV15 and TRBJ2-2, with 8 positions matching TRBD2. Germline trimming cut 0 bases from V and 0 bases from J; bases unmatched to any gene: 0. Germline V gene lookup returns CDR1 LNHNV and CDR2 YYDKDF (reference sequence). This CDR3 region has 16 residues.

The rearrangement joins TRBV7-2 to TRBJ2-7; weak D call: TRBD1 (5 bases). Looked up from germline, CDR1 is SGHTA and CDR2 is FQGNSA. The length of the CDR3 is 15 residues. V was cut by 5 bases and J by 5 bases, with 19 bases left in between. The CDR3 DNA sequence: TGTGCCAGCAGCCGACAGACGTCCTCTTATCACGAGCAGTACTTC. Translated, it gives CASSRQTSSYHEQYF.

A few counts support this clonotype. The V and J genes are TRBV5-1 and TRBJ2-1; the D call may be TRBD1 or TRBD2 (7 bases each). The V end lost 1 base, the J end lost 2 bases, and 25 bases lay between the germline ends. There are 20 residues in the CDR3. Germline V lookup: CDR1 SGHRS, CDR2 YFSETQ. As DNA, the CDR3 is TGCGCCAGCAGCTTGCGACAGGGAAAGGTTTGGGGGACTACCTACAATGAGCAGTTCTTC. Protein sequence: CASSLRQGKVWGTTYNEQFF.

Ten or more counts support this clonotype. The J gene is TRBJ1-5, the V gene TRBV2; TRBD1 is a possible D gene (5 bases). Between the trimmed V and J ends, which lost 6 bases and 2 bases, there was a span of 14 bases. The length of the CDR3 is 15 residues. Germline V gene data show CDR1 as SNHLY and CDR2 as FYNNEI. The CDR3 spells CASSHPGLRNQPQHF. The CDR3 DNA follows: TGTGCCAGCAGCCACCCGGGACTGCGCAATCAGCCCCAGCATTTT.

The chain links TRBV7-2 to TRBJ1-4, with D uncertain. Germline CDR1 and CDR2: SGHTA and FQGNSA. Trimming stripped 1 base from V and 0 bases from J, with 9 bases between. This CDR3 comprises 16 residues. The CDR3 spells CASSLVGAATNEKLFF. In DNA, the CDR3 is TGTGCCAGCAGCTTAGTTGGCGCCGCAACTAATGAAAAACTGTTTTTT.

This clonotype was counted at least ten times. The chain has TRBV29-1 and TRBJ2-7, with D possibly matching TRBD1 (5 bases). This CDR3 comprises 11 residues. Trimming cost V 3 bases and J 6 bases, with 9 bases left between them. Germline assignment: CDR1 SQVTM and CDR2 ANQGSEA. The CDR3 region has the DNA TGCAGCGTTGACGGTGGGGCCGAGCAGTACTTC. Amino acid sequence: CSVDGGAEQYF.

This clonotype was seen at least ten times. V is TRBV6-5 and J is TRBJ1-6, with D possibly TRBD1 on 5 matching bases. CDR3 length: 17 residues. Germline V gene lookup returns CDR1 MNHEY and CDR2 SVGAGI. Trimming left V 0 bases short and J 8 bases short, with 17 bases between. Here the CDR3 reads CASSYSFPQGGDSPLHF. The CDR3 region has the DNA TGTGCCAGCAGTTACTCATTCCCCCAGGGTGGAGATTCACCCCTCCACTTT.

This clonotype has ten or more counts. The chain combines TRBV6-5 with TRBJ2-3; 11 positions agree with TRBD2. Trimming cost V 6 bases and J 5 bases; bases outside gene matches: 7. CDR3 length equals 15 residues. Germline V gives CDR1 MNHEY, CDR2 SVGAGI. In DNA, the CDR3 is TGTGCCAGCAGCTCTACTAGCGGGAGTGGAGATACGCAGTATTTT. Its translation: CASSSTSGSGDTQYF.

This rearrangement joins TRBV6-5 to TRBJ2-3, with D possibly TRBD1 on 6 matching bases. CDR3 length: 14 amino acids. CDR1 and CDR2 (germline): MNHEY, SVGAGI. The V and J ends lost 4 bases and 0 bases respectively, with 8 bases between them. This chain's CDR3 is CASSFQGSTDTQYF. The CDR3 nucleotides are TGTGCCAGCAGTTTCCAGGGGAGCACAGATACGCAGTATTTT.

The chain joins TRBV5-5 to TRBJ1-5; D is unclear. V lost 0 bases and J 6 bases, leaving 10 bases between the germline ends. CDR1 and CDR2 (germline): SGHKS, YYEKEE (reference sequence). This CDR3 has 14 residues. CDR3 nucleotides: TGTGCCAGCAGCTTGGCCGCACGAGGTCAGCCCCAGCATTTT. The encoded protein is CASSLAARGQPQHF.

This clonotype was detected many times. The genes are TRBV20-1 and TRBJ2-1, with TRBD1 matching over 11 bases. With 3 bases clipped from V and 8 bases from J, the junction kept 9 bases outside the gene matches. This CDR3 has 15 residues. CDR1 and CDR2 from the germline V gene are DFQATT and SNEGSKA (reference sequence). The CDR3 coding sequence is TGCAGTGCTAGTCTTGCGGACAGGGGGCTCGATGAGCAGTTCTTC. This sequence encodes CSASLADRGLDEQFF.

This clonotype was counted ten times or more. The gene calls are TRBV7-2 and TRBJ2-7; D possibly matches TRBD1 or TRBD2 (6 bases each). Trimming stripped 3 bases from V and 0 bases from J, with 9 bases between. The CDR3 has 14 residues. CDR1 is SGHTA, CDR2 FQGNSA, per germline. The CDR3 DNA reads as TGTGCCAGCAGCTTGGCGGGACACTCCTACGAGCAGTACTTC. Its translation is CASSLAGHSYEQYF.

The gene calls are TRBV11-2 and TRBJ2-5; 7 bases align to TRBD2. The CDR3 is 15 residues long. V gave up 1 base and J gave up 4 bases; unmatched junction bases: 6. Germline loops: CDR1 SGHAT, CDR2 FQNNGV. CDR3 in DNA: TGTGCCAGCAGCTTAGGGGGGACTATCGGAGAGACCCAGTACTTC. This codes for CASSLGGTIGETQYF.

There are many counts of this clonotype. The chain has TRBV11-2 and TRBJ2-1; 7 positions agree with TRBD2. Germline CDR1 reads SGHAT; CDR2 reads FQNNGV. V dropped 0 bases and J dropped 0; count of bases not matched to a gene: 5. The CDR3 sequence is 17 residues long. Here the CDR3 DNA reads TGTGCCAGCAGCTTAGAACGCGGGGGTAGCTCCTACAATGAGCAGTTCTTC. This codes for CASSLERGGSSYNEQFF. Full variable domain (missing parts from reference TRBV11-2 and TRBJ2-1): EAGVAQSPRYKIIEKRQSVAFWCNPISGHATLYWYQQILGQGPKLLIQFQNNGVVDDSQLPKDRFSAERLKGVDSTLKIQPAKLEDSAVYLCASSLERGGSSYNEQFFGPGTRLTVL.

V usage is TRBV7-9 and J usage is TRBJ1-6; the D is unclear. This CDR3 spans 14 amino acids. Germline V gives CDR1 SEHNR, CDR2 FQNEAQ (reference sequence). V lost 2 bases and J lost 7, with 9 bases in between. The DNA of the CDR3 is TGTGCCAGCAGCTTAAGGGAAGGCAATTCACCCCTCCACTTT. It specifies CASSLREGNSPLHF.